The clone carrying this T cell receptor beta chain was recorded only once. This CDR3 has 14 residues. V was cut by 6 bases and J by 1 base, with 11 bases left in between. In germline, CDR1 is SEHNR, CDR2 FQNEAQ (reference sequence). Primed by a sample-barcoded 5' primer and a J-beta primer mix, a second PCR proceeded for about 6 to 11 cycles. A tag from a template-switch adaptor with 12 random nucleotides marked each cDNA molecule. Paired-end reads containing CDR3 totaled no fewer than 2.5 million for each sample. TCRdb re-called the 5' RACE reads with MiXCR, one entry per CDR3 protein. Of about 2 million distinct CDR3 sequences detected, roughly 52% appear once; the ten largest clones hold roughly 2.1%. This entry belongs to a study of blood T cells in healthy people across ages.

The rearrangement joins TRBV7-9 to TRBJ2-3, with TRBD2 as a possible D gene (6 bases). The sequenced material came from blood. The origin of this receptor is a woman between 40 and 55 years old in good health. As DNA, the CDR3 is TGTGCCAGCAGGCCGGGAGATGGCACAGATACGCAGTATTTT. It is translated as CASRPGDGTDTQYF.